These 18 T cell receptor beta chains came from one sample sequenced in a study of blood T cells in healthy people across ages. The authors ran a second PCR of about 6 to 11 cycles using a sample-barcoded 5' primer and a J-beta primer mix. TCRdb ran MiXCR on the 5' RACE reads and lists one entry per CDR3 protein. This sample has roughly 1,500,000 distinct CDR3 sequences, with 30% to 35% found just once. What was sequenced was blood. These receptors were taken from a woman in her 30s in good health.

This clonotype was counted between two and nine times. The rearrangement links TRBV20-1 to TRBJ2-7; D is unresolved. Trimming removed 3 bases at V and 2 bases at J, with 8 bases between. Per the germline V gene, CDR1 is DFQATT and CDR2 is SNEGSKA (reference sequence). This CDR3 is built from 12 residues. CDR3 loop: CSARVFTYEQYF. The CDR3 nucleotides read TGCAGTGCTAGGGTGTTTACCTACGAGCAGTACTTC.

The V and J genes are TRBV27 and TRBJ2-5; possible D gene TRBD1, 5 bases. The CDR3 runs 14 residues. Germline values: CDR1 MNHEY, CDR2 SMNVEV (reference sequence). Trimming stripped 2 bases from V and 11 bases from J, with 18 bases between. The CDR3 loop is CASSLTRRVDEQYF. The DNA for the CDR3 is TGTGCCAGCAGTTTAACCCGCAGGGTTGATGAGCAGTACTTC.

The chain has TRBV4-2 and TRBJ2-7; D may be TRBD2 (6 bases). Per the germline V gene, CDR1 is LGHNA and CDR2 is YNFKEQ. The V gene lost 3 bases and the J gene lost 2 bases, with 17 bases spanning the gap. CDR3 length: 16 amino acids. The CDR3 loop reads CASSQMTRSRPYEQYF. DNA for the CDR3: TGTGCCAGCAGCCAGATGACTAGATCGAGACCCTACGAGCAGTACTTC.

This clonotype has more than one count but fewer than ten. The chain uses TRBV2 and TRBJ2-1, with 11 bases that match TRBD2. V was pared by 5 bases and J by 3 bases, with 6 bases of the junction left unmatched. CDR3 length: 16 amino acids. Germline-derived CDR1 and CDR2 are SNHLY and FYNNEI. The CDR3 nucleotides read TGTGCCAGCAGTCCTACTAGCGGGGGCTACTACAATGAGCAGTTCTTC. It translates to CASSPTSGGYYNEQFF.

The genes are TRBV27 and TRBJ1-1; 7 nucleotides align to TRBD1. The CDR3 contains 14 residues. Germline V gives CDR1 MNHEY, CDR2 SMNVEV (reference sequence). J gave up 5 bases and V 6 bases, and 9 bases lay outside the gene matches. This chain's CDR3 is CASSSARGQTEAFF. The DNA for the CDR3 is TGTGCCAGCAGCAGCGCCCGGGGACAGACTGAAGCTTTCTTT.

The CDR3 reads CSASGLDAETQYF. The CDR3 region has the DNA TGCAGTGCAAGTGGACTAGATGCAGAGACCCAGTACTTC. V is TRBV20-1 and J is TRBJ2-5; TRBD2 matches 7 bases. The germline V gene has CDR1 DFQATT and CDR2 SNEGSKA (reference sequence). The CDR3 totals 13 residues. The J segment lost 4 bases and the V segment lost 6 bases, leaving 8 bases of the junction unmatched.

V is TRBV29-1 and J is TRBJ2-5; D possibly corresponds to TRBD2 (7 bases). The closer fit of TRBJ2-7 to the DNA end suggests the J call may be wrong. Germline V lookup: CDR1 SQVTM, CDR2 ANQGSEA. The CDR3 covers 12 residues. CDR3 region: CSAHGGRDEQYF. DNA of the CDR3: TGCAGCGCCCACGGGGGGCGCGACGAGCAGTACTTC.

This clonotype was seen ten or more times. The chain couples TRBV29-1 to TRBJ2-1; perhaps TRBD2 as D (5 bases). Trimming shortened V by 4 bases and J by 10 bases, and 14 bases separated the two germline ends. CDR1 is SQVTM, CDR2 ANQGSEA, per germline. The CDR3 covers 12 residues. The CDR3 here is CSVAQLGFEQFF. The CDR3 DNA reads as TGCAGCGTTGCCCAACTAGGCTTCGAGCAGTTCTTC.

The chain carries TRBV9 and TRBJ1-2; weak D call: TRBD1 (5 bases). The CDR3 spans 15 residues. Germline V lookup: CDR1 SGDLS, CDR2 YYNGEE. V lost 4 bases and J 2 bases, leaving 15 bases between the germline ends. The CDR3 reads CASSPTFGGNYGYTF. The CDR3 DNA is TGTGCCAGCAGCCCTACTTTTGGGGGAAACTATGGCTACACCTTC.

The chain has TRBV2 and TRBJ2-5; 15 positions match TRBD2. Germline CDR1 reads SNHLY; CDR2 reads FYNNEI. The CDR3 spans 17 residues. J was trimmed by 4 bases and V by 7 bases; bases with no gene match: 10. Here the CDR3 DNA reads TGTGCCAGCAATGAGAGGACTAGCGGGGGGGCGAGAGAGACCCAGTACTTC. Translation: CASNERTSGGARETQYF.

This sequence joins TRBV20-1 and TRBJ2-7; 10 bases align to TRBD1. The CDR3 is 16 residues long. With 6 bases clipped from V and 7 bases from J, the junction kept 18 bases outside the gene matches. The germline CDR1 and CDR2 sequences are DFQATT and SNEGSKA (reference sequence). The CDR3 sequence is CSAIIVGQGGLKEQYF. The CDR3 region has the DNA TGCAGTGCAATCATAGTAGGACAGGGGGGCCTTAAAGAGCAGTACTTC.

The CDR3 DNA sequence: TGTGCCAGCAGTTTTGCTCGGGGGGTTCGAGGTGGCTACACCTTC. The encoded protein is CASSFARGVRGGYTF. The V call is TRBV12-3 or TRBV12-4, the J call TRBJ1-2; possible D gene TRBD1, 5 bases. There are 15 residues in the CDR3. The V end lost 3 bases, the J end lost 7 bases, and 18 bases lay between the germline ends.

The J gene is TRBJ2-5, the V gene TRBV5-1, with D maybe TRBD2 (6 bases). V was shortened by 0 bases and J by 5 bases, with 20 bases between the two germline ends. CDR1 and CDR2 from the germline V gene are SGHRS and YFSETQ. CDR3 length: 17 amino acids. The CDR3 here is CASSLGSGLAMGETQYF. Here the CDR3 DNA reads TGCGCCAGCAGCTTGGGGTCGGGGCTAGCGATGGGGGAGACCCAGTACTTC.

V usage is TRBV7-9 and J usage is TRBJ1-1; D gene unclear. This CDR3 is 18 amino acids long. CDR1 SEHNR and CDR2 FQNEAQ come from the germline V gene (reference sequence). V lost 5 bases to trimming and J lost 3 bases, with 25 bases between them. The CDR3 DNA is TGTGCCAGCAGCCTTGAGAGGCTTAGGATCCTAAGGGACACTGAAGCTTTCTTT. Its translation is CASSLERLRILRDTEAFF.

This rearrangement joins TRBV4-2 to TRBJ2-3; TRBD2 might be the D (6 bases). There are 15 residues in the CDR3. Germline CDR1 reads LGHNA; CDR2 reads YNFKEQ. With 1 base removed from V and 4 bases from J, the gap between germline ends came to 12 bases. The CDR3 bases are TGTGCCAGCAGCCAAGCCGGGAGAGAGCCAGATACGCAGTATTTT. The encoded protein is CASSQAGREPDTQYF.

This rearrangement joins TRBV20-1 to TRBJ1-5, with no clear D. Between the trimmed V and J ends, which lost 0 bases and 1 base, there was a span of 13 bases. Germline-derived CDR1 and CDR2 are DFQATT and SNEGSKA (reference sequence). There are 16 residues in the CDR3. The CDR3 DNA reads TGCAGTGCTAGAGATTGGACGGATTGGAGCAATCAGCCCCAGCATTTT. This encodes CSARDWTDWSNQPQHF.

This clonotype has only a few counts. The chain links TRBV6-6 to TRBJ1-2; the D is unclear. V gave up 7 bases and J gave up 0 bases, with 9 bases separating them. The CDR3 covers 13 residues. CDR1 and CDR2 from the germline V gene are MNHNY and SVGAGI (reference sequence). DNA for the CDR3: TGTGCCAGCACCAATCCTTCTAACTATGGCTACACCTTC. Its protein product is CASTNPSNYGYTF.

The J gene is TRBJ2-7, the V gene TRBV15, with 12 bases fitting TRBD1. Germline CDR1 and CDR2: LNHNV and YYDKDF (reference sequence). J gave up 3 bases and V 0 bases, and 9 bases lay outside the gene matches. This CDR3 comprises 18 residues. The CDR3 DNA sequence: TGTGCCACCAGCAGAGATTTTAGGGACAGGGGGCCAGTCTACGAGCAGTACTTC. This sequence encodes CATSRDFRDRGPVYEQYF.